This TCR beta chain is from a study of molecular identifiers for immune sequencing clone quantification. Study-wide results and caveats: Clonotypes topping 20 RNA copies carried over 97% of effector molecules but under 1% of naive ones.

TCRdb independently ran MiXCR on the PCR reads; one entry per CDR3 protein. Of 600,000 to 650,000 distinct CDR3 sequences listed, 15% to 20% are singletons. The CDR3 extends over 16 amino acids. CDR1 MGHRA and CDR2 YSYEKL come from the germline V gene. The J segment lost 8 bases and the V segment lost 1 base, leaving 9 bases of the junction unmatched. From roughly 20,000 to 1,000,000 sorted cells, naive CD8 libraries were generated with 10%, 30% or 50% RNA. Naive CD8 T cells were picked out by sorting for CD8+CD4-CCR7+CD45RA+. This clonotype was counted many times. Its specificity is unknown. The V and J genes are TRBV4-1 and TRBJ2-1, with 9 bases lining up with TRBD2. Sequenced sample: naive CD8+ T cells from blood, with Jurkat cell RNA spiked in. Subset given: FACS-sorted CD8+CD4-CCR7+CD45RA+ naive T cells. The source is a human donor in good health. Some libraries in this study had Jurkat cell RNA spiked in. CDR3 DNA sequence: TGCGCCAGCAGCCAAGCAGGCGGGAGGGCCCGGGATGAGCAGTTCTTC. Its translation: CASSQAGGRARDEQFF.